The 24 T cell receptor beta chains in this list originate from one sample, sequenced in a study of T-cell reconstitution after alpha-beta-depleted transplantation in children. The library targeted TCRbeta and was prepared with unique molecular identifiers. TCRdb called the PCR reads again in MiXCR, with one record for every CDR3 protein. Of about 440,000 distinct CDR3 sequences listed, approximately 41% are singletons. Here the sequenced sample was PBMCs, taken before TCRalphabeta/CD19-depleted stem cell transplant. Every receptor here comes from a girl aged 2 to 9 with aplastic anemia, due to receive a stem cell transplant.

The rearrangement links TRBV6-5 to TRBJ2-5, with D unresolved. The CDR3 covers 12 residues. The germline CDR1 and CDR2 sequences are MNHEY and SVGAGI. Trimming stripped 8 bases from V and 4 bases from J, with 11 bases between. CDR3 coding DNA: TGTGCCAGCCGGATAGGGCCAGAGACCCAGTACTTC. Translation: CASRIGPETQYF.

This clonotype was seen only a few times. The chain joins TRBV14 to TRBJ2-4; D not certain. Trimming took off 2 bases at V and 7 bases at J, with 6 bases between the two ends. CDR3 length equals 12 residues. Germline CDR1 is SGHDN and CDR2 is FVKESK. The CDR3 reads CASSQHWNIQYF. In nucleotides, the CDR3 is TGTGCCAGCAGCCAACATTGGAACATTCAGTACTTC.

This clonotype showed up many times. The chain has TRBV20-1 and TRBJ2-7, with a tentative D call TRBD1 (5 bases). Germline V gene lookup returns CDR1 DFQATT and CDR2 SNEGSKA (reference sequence). CDR3 length: 14 amino acids. Trimming removed 2 bases from V and 1 base from J, with 12 bases in between. The CDR3 spells CSARSDSPSYEQYF. CDR3 nucleotide sequence: TGCAGTGCTAGAAGTGACAGCCCTTCCTACGAGCAGTACTTC.

The chain links TRBV6-2 or TRBV6-3 to TRBJ2-1, with TRBD2 matching 9 bases. Germline lookup yields CDR1 MNHEY and CDR2 SVGEGT. The CDR3 length is 16 residues. V dropped 6 bases and J dropped 8; count of bases not matched to a gene: 14. As DNA, the CDR3 is TGTGCCAGCAGCATTTTTAGCGGGGGCGCTGGATATGAGCAGTTCTTC. It specifies CASSIFSGGAGYEQFF.

This rearrangement joins TRBV6-1 to TRBJ2-5; D is uncertain. The CDR3 spans 10 residues. CDR1 is MNHNS, CDR2 SASEGT, per germline. V lost 5 bases, J lost 5 bases, and 3 bases lay in between. The CDR3 DNA is TGTGCCAGCAGTATGGAGACCCAGTACTTC. As protein: CASSMETQYF.

The chain has TRBV28 and TRBJ1-2, with D perhaps TRBD1 (6 bases). Trimming removed 6 bases from V and 3 bases from J, with 11 bases in between. Looked up from germline, CDR1 is MDHEN and CDR2 is SYDVKM. The CDR3 is 13 residues long. CDR3: CASRYRDYYGYTF. As DNA, the CDR3 is TGTGCCAGCAGGTACAGGGACTACTATGGCTACACCTTC.

This clonotype was found a few times. V is TRBV30 and J is TRBJ1-6, with 10 bases aligning to TRBD1. The V gene end was trimmed by 5 bases and the J gene end by 10 bases; junction bases not matched to a gene: 8. Germline CDR1 GTSNPN, CDR2 SVGIG (reference sequence). CDR3 length: 14 residues. CDR3 sequence reads: CAWGPGTGASPLHF. The CDR3 DNA reads TGTGCCTGGGGGCCCGGGACAGGGGCCTCACCCCTCCACTTT.

This clonotype occurred many times. This chain links TRBV6-1 with TRBJ2-2, with 7 bases identical to TRBD2. Germline V lookup: CDR1 MNHNS, CDR2 SASEGT. This CDR3 has 17 residues. The V segment lost 8 bases and the J segment 6 bases; nucleotides outside the gene matches: 18. CDR3 nucleotides: TGTGCCAGCTCCATTTTTGCGGGGGACCTAGGCTCCGGGGAGCTGTTTTTT. Its protein product is CASSIFAGDLGSGELFF.

The J gene is TRBJ2-7, the V gene TRBV20-1, with D uncertain. CDR1 and CDR2 (germline): DFQATT, SNEGSKA (reference sequence). V lost 2 bases and J 4 bases, leaving 9 bases between the germline ends. The length of the CDR3 is 12 residues. DNA for the CDR3: TGCAGTGCTAGAAGTCGGCTATACGAGCAGTACTTC. It specifies CSARSRLYEQYF.

There are a few counts of this clonotype. V usage is TRBV7-9 and J usage is TRBJ2-7; D unclear. Looked up from germline, CDR1 is SEHNR and CDR2 is FQNEAQ (reference sequence). The V and J ends lost 1 base and 6 bases respectively, with 13 bases between them. The CDR3 is 14 residues long. The CDR3 DNA reads as TGTGCCAGCAGCTTAGAGGGTTTTTCTAGCGAGCAGTACTTC. This encodes CASSLEGFSSEQYF.

The V and J genes are TRBV15 and TRBJ2-7, with D possibly TRBD1 on 5 matching bases. V was trimmed by 3 bases and J by 1 base, leaving 10 bases between them. Germline V gene lookup returns CDR1 LNHNV and CDR2 YYDKDF (reference sequence). The CDR3 runs 14 residues. The CDR3 nucleotides are TGTGCCACCAGCAGTACAGGAGTATCCTACGAGCAGTACTTC. It specifies CATSSTGVSYEQYF.

This clonotype was detected many times. The V gene is TRBV7-2, the J gene TRBJ2-7; 7 bases match TRBD2. Germline CDR1 SGHTA, CDR2 FQGNSA. CDR3 size: 15 residues. V was pared by 5 bases and J by 4 bases, with 11 bases of the junction left unmatched. CDR3 sequence (DNA): TGTGCCAGCAGCCTTGGGAGGGGCGGAGGGTACGAGCAGTACTTC. Translated, it gives CASSLGRGGGYEQYF.

The rearrangement joins TRBV24-1 to TRBJ2-4; 10 nucleotides agree with TRBD2. Germline V CDR1 and CDR2: KGHDR, SFDVKD. V lost 0 bases, J lost 3 bases, and 7 bases stayed unmatched. CDR3 length equals 18 residues. The CDR3 DNA follows: TGTGCCACCAGTGATTTGTCTAGCGGGAGCATGGACAAAAACATTCAGTACTTC. Translated, it gives CATSDLSSGSMDKNIQYF.

The chain has TRBV20-1 and TRBJ2-5; 10 bases map to TRBD2. V was clipped by 0 bases and J by 5 bases; unmatched bases: 9. The CDR3 consists of 16 residues. The germline CDR1 and CDR2 sequences are DFQATT and SNEGSKA (reference sequence). CDR3 region: CSARENSETSGETQYF. The CDR3 coding sequence is TGCAGTGCTAGAGAAAATAGTGAGACTAGCGGGGAGACCCAGTACTTC.

This clonotype came up once. The chain uses TRBV12-3 or TRBV12-4 and TRBJ1-4; 8 nucleotides line up with TRBD1. There are 12 residues in the CDR3. With 6 bases clipped from V and 14 bases from J, the junction kept 8 bases outside the gene matches. CDR3 DNA: TGTGCCAGCAGCCAGGACAGGGAATGGCTGTTTTTT. Amino acids: CASSQDREWLFF.

This clonotype has just a few counts. This sequence joins TRBV6-1 and TRBJ1-4; D is unclear. The V gene lost 3 bases and the J gene lost 7 bases, with 9 bases spanning the gap. Germline V gene data show CDR1 as MNHNS and CDR2 as SASEGT. This CDR3 has 13 amino acids. The CDR3 sequence: CASSETPGEKLFF. The CDR3 nucleotides are TGTGCCAGCAGTGAGACCCCCGGTGAAAAACTGTTTTTT.

The DNA for the CDR3 is TGCAGTGCGCTCAGCGGGGGGGCCACAGATACGCAGTATTTT. This translates into CSALSGGATDTQYF. V is TRBV20-1 and J is TRBJ2-3, with TRBD2 matching over 10 bases. The CDR3 contains 14 residues. J lost 2 bases, V lost 6 bases, and 5 bases had no gene match. Germline V gene data show CDR1 as DFQATT and CDR2 as SNEGSKA (reference sequence).

This rearrangement joins TRBV24-1 to TRBJ2-2; D might be TRBD1 or TRBD2, each matching 5 bases. Germline CDR1 and CDR2: KGHDR and SFDVKD. V was clipped by 9 bases and J by 0 bases, with 13 bases between them. There are 15 residues in the CDR3. The CDR3 protein is CATSGTAPNTGELFF. The CDR3, as DNA: TGTGCCACCTCCGGGACCGCGCCGAACACCGGGGAGCTGTTTTTT.

The chain carries TRBV4-2 and TRBJ2-7, with 7 bases matching TRBD2. The CDR3 loop spans 15 amino acids. The trim removed 0 bases at V and 6 bases at J, leaving 8 bases unmatched. Germline assignment: CDR1 LGHNA and CDR2 YNFKEQ. CDR3 coding DNA: TGTGCCAGCAGCCAAGAGGGGGGGAACCCCTCCGAGCAGTACTTC. It codes for CASSQEGGNPSEQYF.

This clonotype was observed a few times. V usage is TRBV20-1 and J usage is TRBJ1-5; D perhaps matches TRBD1 (5 bases). V lost 4 bases and J 2 bases, leaving 15 bases between the germline ends. This CDR3 spans 15 amino acids. Germline loops: CDR1 DFQATT, CDR2 SNEGSKA (reference sequence). CDR3 loop: CSATGGSMGNQPQHF. CDR3 in DNA: TGCAGTGCTACCGGGGGGAGTATGGGCAATCAGCCCCAGCATTTT.

The chain uses TRBV7-2 and TRBJ2-1; D is perhaps TRBD1 (5 bases). CDR1 and CDR2 (germline): SGHTA, FQGNSA. There are 15 residues in the CDR3. The ends were cut back, 6 bases at V and 4 bases at J, with 16 bases in the middle. CDR3 protein: CASRRQHGSYNEQFF. The CDR3 region has the DNA TGTGCCAGCAGAAGACAGCACGGCTCATACAATGAGCAGTTCTTC.

In this sample, this clonotype turned up a few times. The J gene is TRBJ2-7, the V gene TRBV18; no clear D. The germline gives CDR1 KGHSH, CDR2 LQKENI. This CDR3 has 12 residues. V was shortened by 3 bases and J by 4 bases, with 7 bases between the two germline ends. The CDR3 DNA reads TGTGCCAGCTCACCGGGAAAGTACGAGCAGTACTTC. This sequence encodes CASSPGKYEQYF.

This clonotype was detected ten times or more. CDR3 loop: CASSLWAGAGDEQFF. For the CDR3, the DNA is TGTGCCAGCAGCTTGTGGGCGGGAGCGGGCGATGAGCAGTTCTTC. This chain connects TRBV11-3 to TRBJ2-1; TRBD2 aligns across 7 bases. The V gene end was trimmed by 3 bases and the J gene end by 8 bases; junction bases not matched to a gene: 10. The CDR3 totals 15 residues. Germline V gene sequence: CDR1 SGHNT, CDR2 YENEEA.

The gene calls are TRBV20-1 and TRBJ2-7; a weak D match, TRBD2 (5 bases). Germline V lookup: CDR1 DFQATT, CDR2 SNEGSKA (reference sequence). The V end was cut by 0 bases, the J end by 4 bases, with 7 bases between. There are 12 residues in the CDR3. The CDR3 coding sequence is TGCAGTGCTAGAGACTCGGGGTACGAGCAGTACTTC. It specifies CSARDSGYEQYF.